This T cell receptor beta chain was recovered during a study of T cell responses to AZD1222 COVID-19 vaccine. Per germline, CDR1 MNHEY and CDR2 SMNVEV (reference sequence). V was cut by 4 bases and J by 4 bases, with 20 bases left in between. The CDR3 runs to 17 residues. Study observations and caveats: Seropositive status at baseline applied to only five or six AZD1222 recipients. Clonal diversity was possibly underestimated, and white British individuals and females predominated among donors.

Worth noting for this clone: Its target is unknown.

Measured with immunoSEQ multiplex PCR; TCRdb has only the in-frame clones, and not every one. In the table there are under 150,000 clones, 85% to 95% of which are singletons. This sample comprised peripheral blood, obtained on day 0 of AZD1222 vaccination. The chain uses TRBV27 and TRBJ1-5; a possible D gene is TRBD1 (5 bases). The sequence was collected from an adult in good health. CDR3 nucleotide sequence: TGTGCCAGCAGTTCCACCGGGACGGAGTCTAAAAATCAGCCCCAGCATTTT. Its translation: CASSSTGTESKNQPQHF.